This T cell receptor beta chain was identified during a study of control samples from healthy donors and cancer patients. V trimming: 4 bases; J trimming: 13 bases; junction bases outside the gene matches: 17. Germline CDR1 MNHEY, CDR2 SMNVEV (reference sequence). This CDR3 contains 16 residues. Produced via immunoSEQ multiplex PCR; TCRdb's table is partial and in-frame only. The sample carries some 130,000 clones, roughly 92% recorded once. The clonotype comes from a man younger than 35 in good health. Specimen: blood. The chain joins TRBV27 to TRBJ2-1; 9 nucleotides align to TRBD1. This chain's CDR3 is CASSSPHRGQGDRQFF. For the CDR3, the DNA is TGTGCCAGCAGTTCCCCTCATCGGGGACAGGGAGATCGACAGTTCTTC.